Below, 16 T cell receptor beta chains from the same sample are listed, as sequenced in a study of T cell clonotyping in hematopoietic cell transplantation. TCRdb's copy holds only in-frame clones and misses some; the assay was immunoSEQ multiplex PCR. The sample has fewer than 40,000 clones, over 70% seen once. The sample comprised peripheral blood mononuclear cells. These TCRs come from a woman in her forties in good health. Some clones in this sample may be carry-over from other donors' samples.

As to this clone: The same CDR3 can be traced to other DNA sequences in this sample. The rearrangement joins TRBV7-9 to TRBJ2-7; a weak D match, TRBD1 (6 bases). The germline V and J ends were trimmed by 5 bases and 4 bases, with 12 bases remaining between them. CDR1 SEHNR and CDR2 FQNEAQ come from the germline V gene (reference sequence). CDR3 length: 13 residues. DNA for the CDR3: TGTGCCAGCAGCCTACCCGACAGGTACGAGCAGTACTTC. This encodes CASSLPDRYEQYF. The complete variable domain, with remaining parts taken from reference TRBV7-9 and TRBJ2-7, reads DTGVSQNPRHKITKRGQNVTFRCDPISEHNRLYWYRQTLGQGPEFLTYFQNEAQLEKSRLLSDRFSAERPKGSFSTLEIQRTEQGDSAMYLCASSLPDRYEQYFGPGTRLTVT.

The chain employs TRBV29-1 and TRBJ1-2, with TRBD1 matching 7 bases. The ends lost 5 bases at V and 0 bases at J; junction bases unmatched: 3. Germline assignment: CDR1 SQVTM and CDR2 ANQGSEA. The CDR3 has 13 amino acids. Here the CDR3 DNA reads TGCAGCGTTTCAGGGGGACCTAACTATGGCTACACCTTC. This codes for CSVSGGPNYGYTF.

The chain carries TRBV4-2 and TRBJ2-7; 8 bases line up with TRBD2. V gave up 2 bases and J gave up 2 bases; unmatched junction bases: 8. This CDR3 spans 16 amino acids. The germline gives CDR1 LGHNA, CDR2 YNFKEQ. The CDR3 bases are TGTGCCAGCAGCCAACACCTAGCGGGTGGTACCTACGAGCAGTACTTC. Residues: CASSQHLAGGTYEQYF.

The V and J genes are TRBV13 and TRBJ2-7; D is perhaps TRBD1 (5 bases). The ends were cut back, 5 bases at V and 2 bases at J, with 13 bases in the middle. Germline V gene lookup returns CDR1 PRHDT and CDR2 FYEKMQ (reference sequence). This CDR3 is 14 amino acids long. Here the CDR3 DNA reads TGTGCCAGCAGCATGGGGCGCGACCCCTACGAGCAGTACTTC. Translated: CASSMGRDPYEQYF.

The chain uses TRBV6-5 and TRBJ2-3; 14 bases map to TRBD2. V lost 6 bases and J lost 4; bases outside the gene matches: 3. CDR3 size: 15 residues. Germline V CDR1 and CDR2: MNHEY, SVGAGI. The CDR3 DNA sequence: TGTGCCAGCAGGCGGACTAGCGGGAGGCCAGATACGCAGTATTTT. Translated: CASRRTSGRPDTQYF.

The V gene is TRBV30, the J gene TRBJ1-1; D may be TRBD1 (5 bases). The CDR3 loop spans 15 amino acids. Germline CDR1 reads GTSNPN; CDR2 reads SVGIG (reference sequence). V was cut by 4 bases and J by 0 bases, with 15 bases left in between. The CDR3 spells CAWTPLQGLNTEAFF. The DNA for the CDR3 is TGTGCCTGGACCCCTCTTCAGGGACTGAACACTGAAGCTTTCTTT.

This chain links TRBV2 with TRBJ2-7; tentative D call: TRBD1 (5 bases). The CDR3 is 13 amino acids. The V gene lost 8 bases and the J gene lost 5 bases, with 16 bases spanning the gap. Per germline, CDR1 SNHLY and CDR2 FYNNEI. In nucleotides, the CDR3 is TGTGCCAGCGGGGCGATCACAGGCGACGAGCAGTACTTC. Translating gives CASGAITGDEQYF.

J is TRBJ1-4 and V is TRBV2; unclear D gene. The CDR3 contains 15 residues. Per the germline V gene, CDR1 is SNHLY and CDR2 is FYNNEI. V lost 6 bases and J 0 bases, leaving 11 bases between the germline ends. The CDR3: CASRLGLPTNEKLFF. In nucleotides, the CDR3 is TGTGCCAGCAGGCTCGGGCTTCCAACTAATGAAAAACTGTTTTTT. Full variable domain (rest looked up from reference TRBV2 and TRBJ1-4): EPEVTQTPSHQVTQMGQEVILRCVPISNHLYFYWYRQILGQKVEFLVSFYNNEISEKSEIFDDQFSVERPDGSNFTLKIRSTKLEDSAMYFCASRLGLPTNEKLFFGSGTQLSVL.

This clone appeared once. The rearrangement joins TRBV9 to TRBJ2-1; either TRBD1 or TRBD2 may fit D (5 bases each). The ends were cut back, 7 bases at V and 7 bases at J, with 9 bases in the middle. Germline CDR1 SGDLS, CDR2 YYNGEE. CDR3 size: 11 residues. The CDR3 is CASEGSNEQFF. In nucleotides, the CDR3 is TGTGCCAGCGAGGGGTCTAATGAGCAGTTCTTC.

This clone was seen a handful of times. V and J are TRBV5-1 and TRBJ2-1; the D is unclear. CDR3 length: 13 residues. V was cut by 5 bases and J by 4 bases, with 10 bases left in between. Germline loops: CDR1 SGHRS, CDR2 YFSETQ. This CDR3 reads CASSTLEYNEQFF. The CDR3 region has the DNA TGCGCCAGCAGTACATTGGAGTACAATGAGCAGTTCTTC. Variable domain in full (rest from reference TRBV5-1 and TRBJ2-1): KAGVTQTPRYLIKTRGQQVTLSCSPISGHRSVSWYQQTPGQGLQFLFEYFSETQRNKGNFPGRFSGRQFSNSRSEMNVSTLELGDSALYLCASSTLEYNEQFFGPGTRLTVL.

The rearrangement uses TRBV5-1 and TRBJ2-1, with TRBD2 identical over 9 bases. V lost 2 bases and J lost 0; bases outside the gene matches: 6. This CDR3 is 17 amino acids long. The germline CDR1 and CDR2 sequences are SGHRS and YFSETQ. CDR3 loop: CASSFPSSGDSYNEQFF. The DNA of the CDR3 is TGCGCCAGCAGCTTCCCCTCTAGCGGGGACTCCTACAATGAGCAGTTCTTC.

This chain joins TRBV19 and TRBJ2-5; D is uncertain. The CDR3 runs 13 residues. Germline CDR1 reads LNHDA; CDR2 reads SQIVND (reference sequence). Between the trimmed V and J ends, which lost 0 bases and 5 bases, there was a span of 7 bases. The CDR3 nucleotides read TGTGCCAGTAGTATAGACCCAGCCGAGACCCAGTACTTC. Translation gives CASSIDPAETQYF.

This clone was counted a single time. The rearrangement links TRBV6-5 to TRBJ2-2; the match to TRBD1 covers 8 bases. The CDR3 totals 15 residues. The V segment lost 6 bases and the J segment 5 bases; nucleotides outside the gene matches: 8. The germline CDR1 and CDR2 sequences are MNHEY and SVGAGI. Here the CDR3 reads CASSRTGGWTGELFF. The CDR3 coding sequence is TGTGCCAGCAGCCGTACAGGGGGTTGGACCGGGGAGCTGTTTTTT.

The chain uses TRBV28 and TRBJ2-7; D perhaps matches TRBD1 (6 bases). The CDR3 extends over 14 amino acids. Germline V lookup: CDR1 MDHEN, CDR2 SYDVKM. Trimming left V 6 bases short and J 3 bases short, with 15 bases between. CDR3 bases: TGTGCCAGCAGCTACGTGGGGACACGCTACGAGCAGTACTTC. Translating gives CASSYVGTRYEQYF.

This chain links TRBV7-2 with TRBJ1-1, with D possibly being TRBD1 (6 bases). The ends were cut back, 3 bases at V and 5 bases at J, with 10 bases in the middle. Germline CDR1 is SGHTA and CDR2 is FQGNSA. CDR3 length equals 13 residues. This CDR3 is CASSFTGRTEAFF. CDR3 nucleotides: TGTGCCAGCAGCTTTACAGGGAGGACTGAAGCTTTCTTT.

This rearrangement joins TRBV6-5 to TRBJ1-6; TRBD1 matches 7 bases. The CDR3 spans 14 residues. J gave up 9 bases and V 7 bases, and 9 bases lay outside the gene matches. CDR1 MNHEY and CDR2 SVGAGI come from the germline V gene. In nucleotides, the CDR3 is TGTGCCAGCAAAACAGGGGTTGATAGTTCACCCCTCCACTTT. Encoded protein: CASKTGVDSSPLHF.